Listed below are T cell receptor beta chains from one sample, sequenced in a study of blood T cells in healthy people across ages. A single record per CDR3 protein comes from TCRdb applying MiXCR to the 5' RACE reads. Of about 290,000 distinct CDR3 sequences listed, roughly 26% are singletons. The sample taken for sequencing was blood. Receptor source: a woman in her 70s in good health. CDR3s leave out the opening cysteine and the closing phenylalanine or tryptophan. The D gene is left open where the match is weak.

J gene | D gene | V gene | CDR3 protein
TRBJ2-1 | TRBD2 | TRBV20-1 | SAPIVSGRASYNEQF
TRBJ1-1 | NA | TRBV7-9 | ASSDWAGTEAF
TRBJ2-1 | TRBD2 | TRBV28 | ACQGTSGLGEQF
TRBJ2-3 | NA | TRBV4-2 | ASSQVAPGGNTDTQY
TRBJ1-1 | NA | TRBV28 | ASSFDIEAF
TRBJ2-5 | TRBD2 | TRBV27 | ASSISPGTRVF
TRBJ2-3 | TRBD1 | TRBV7-2 | ASSRTRDRGSDTQY
TRBJ1-2 | NA | TRBV10-3 | AISESSGGSGGNYGYT
NA | NA | TRBV28 | AIRERTTSYEQY
TRBJ1-1 | NA | TRBV24-1 | TTSYPGGTEAF
TRBJ2-7 | TRBD2 | TRBV12-3/TRBV12-4 | ASSLRREPSYEQY
TRBJ1-1 | NA | TRBV4-1 | ASSQEWPSRTEAF
TRBJ1-6 | TRBD1 | TRBV20-1 | SAGDRVGNSPLH
NA | NA | TRBV3-1 | ASSQGSTAEQY
NA | NA | TRBV29-1 | SVEESPGVHEQY
TRBJ2-7 | NA | TRBV20-1 | SLAVGPREQY
TRBJ1-5 | TRBD1 | TRBV11-2 | ASSTTGGNQPQH
TRBJ1-6 | NA | TRBV20-1 | SASYDSYSPLH
TRBJ2-7 | TRBD1 | TRBV9 | ASSTLPGQGPDEQY
TRBJ2-5 | NA | TRBV6-2/TRBV6-3 | ASSYPQETQY
TRBJ2-7 | NA | TRBV27 | ASSFSGAGYEQY
TRBJ1-4 | TRBD1 | TRBV11-1 | ASSLSIPGQGEKLF
TRBJ2-1 | TRBD2 | TRBV12-3/TRBV12-4 | ASSIRAGAGNEQF
TRBJ2-3 | TRBD1 | TRBV29-1 | SVDRESTDTQY
TRBJ2-5 | NA | TRBV29-1 | SVEVGGWETQY
TRBJ1-1 | NA | TRBV5-4 | ASMSGGTEAF
TRBJ1-4 | TRBD1 | TRBV5-1 | ASSATGDNEKLF
TRBJ1-4 | NA | TRBV20-1 | SARDRRLNEKLF
TRBJ1-5 | NA | TRBV24-1 | ATGSGSQPQH
TRBJ1-4 | TRBD1 | TRBV18 | ASSPGQQNEKLF
TRBJ1-4 | NA | TRBV12-3/TRBV12-4 | ASSLRGVYEKLF
TRBJ2-5 | NA | TRBV27 | ASRIFPGGETQY
TRBJ2-5 | TRBD1 | TRBV29-1 | SADRGETQY
TRBJ2-4 | NA | TRBV6-2/TRBV6-3 | ASSYSPGQLAKNIQY
TRBJ2-5 | TRBD2 | TRBV7-2 | ASSLREGPQY
TRBJ2-5 | TRBD1 | TRBV28 | ASSTMTGQETQY
TRBJ1-2 | TRBD1 | TRBV28 | ASSGQGKGYT
TRBJ2-3 | TRBD2 | TRBV2 | ASSLDIAGYTDTQY
TRBJ2-5 | NA | TRBV24-1 | ATSVGGRGQETQY
TRBJ2-5 | TRBD1 | TRBV4-1 | ASSQSGQARETQY
TRBJ2-4 | TRBD1 | TRBV23-1 | ASTTPGQNKNIQY
TRBJ2-5 | NA | TRBV5-4 | ASSRSLPIQETQY
TRBJ2-7 | NA | TRBV6-1 | ATILGGLEQY
TRBJ1-1 | TRBD1 | TRBV28 | ASSSSGQGRGNTEAF
TRBJ2-5 | TRBD1 | TRBV5-4 | ASSLRSTGGETQY
TRBJ1-1 | TRBD1 | TRBV3-1 | VSTRQGIPEAF
TRBJ2-5 | NA | TRBV6-2/TRBV6-3 | ASSPAALDGETQY
TRBJ2-1 | NA | TRBV4-3 | ASSQELRNEQF
TRBJ2-5 | NA | TRBV5-1 | ASSSSRGYQETQY